The next 9 T cell receptor beta chains were all read from a single sample in a study of CD8 T cells in ankylosing spondylitis. TCRdb processed the 5' RACE reads anew with MiXCR; each CDR3 protein has one entry. The profile shows some 250,000 distinct CDR3 sequences, around 7.8% of them singletons. Sample: blood, either unsorted or a sorted T cell fraction (not recorded which). These receptors were obtained from a male donor with ankylosing spondylitis or in good health (not recorded which).

This clonotype was recorded at least ten times. The V call is TRBV7-6, the J call TRBJ2-2; maybe TRBD1 (6 bases). This CDR3 has 16 amino acids. Per the germline V gene, CDR1 is SGHVS and CDR2 is FNYEAQ. V was shortened by 1 base and J by 4 bases, with 13 bases between the two germline ends. The CDR3 nucleotides are TGTGCCAGCAGCTTAGAGGTGTTGGGGGCCACCGGGGAGCTGTTTTTT. Protein product: CASSLEVLGATGELFF.

This clonotype was seen ten or more times. The chain joins TRBV5-1 to TRBJ2-3; maybe TRBD1 (6 bases). This CDR3 is 14 amino acids long. The germline V and J ends were trimmed by 0 bases and 4 bases, with 9 bases remaining between them. Germline V gene lookup returns CDR1 SGHRS and CDR2 YFSETQ. CDR3 nucleotides: TGCGCCAGCAGCTTGGTCAGGGGCGCAGATACGCAGTATTTT. Translation gives CASSLVRGADTQYF.

This clonotype occurred a few times. The J gene is TRBJ2-7, the V gene TRBV6-2 or TRBV6-3, with 7 nucleotides matching TRBD2. The V gene's germline CDR1 is MNHEY and CDR2 SVGEGT. J lost 7 bases, V lost 4 bases, and 1 base had no gene match. The length of the CDR3 is 11 residues. CDR3: CASSWEGEQYF. The CDR3 DNA sequence: TGTGCCAGCAGTTGGGAGGGAGAGCAGTACTTC.

In this sample, this clonotype turned up many times. The chain combines TRBV4-2 with TRBJ2-7; D gene uncertain. CDR3 length equals 12 residues. Per germline, CDR1 LGHNA and CDR2 YNFKEQ. V lost 1 base and J 6 bases, leaving 7 bases between the germline ends. CDR3 sequence reads: CASSQGGFEQYF. CDR3 nucleotides: TGTGCCAGCAGCCAAGGCGGCTTCGAGCAGTACTTC.

This clonotype was observed at least ten times. This sequence joins TRBV5-5 and TRBJ1-5; D is uncertain. Germline CDR1 and CDR2: SGHKS and YYEKEE (reference sequence). The CDR3 consists of 14 residues. V was cut by 0 bases and J by 7 bases, with 11 bases left in between. The CDR3 sequence: CASSLEGISQPQHF. As DNA, the CDR3 is TGTGCCAGCAGCTTGGAAGGGATTAGCCAGCCCCAGCATTTT.

This clonotype has a count of ten or more. This chain links TRBV7-6 with TRBJ2-1, with a possible D match to TRBD2 (6 bases). The CDR3 has 16 amino acids. Trimming shortened V by 1 base and J by 0 bases, and 10 bases separated the two germline ends. Per the germline V gene, CDR1 is SGHVS and CDR2 is FNYEAQ. The CDR3 coding sequence is TGTGCCAGCAGCTTAGAGGCGGGGAGCTCCTACAATGAGCAGTTCTTC. It specifies CASSLEAGSSYNEQFF.

This clonotype has more than one count but fewer than ten. This chain uses TRBV7-2 with TRBJ2-7; no reliable D call. The germline gives CDR1 SGHTA, CDR2 FQGNSA. Between the trimmed V and J ends, which lost 4 bases and 6 bases, there was a span of 7 bases. The CDR3 has 11 amino acids. The CDR3 reads CASSSSLEQYF. CDR3 DNA sequence: TGTGCCAGCAGCTCCTCTCTCGAGCAGTACTTC. Variable domain in full (rest from reference TRBV7-2 and TRBJ2-7): GAGVSQSPSNKVTEKGKDVELRCDPISGHTALYWYRQSLGQGLEFLIYFQGNSAPDKSGLPSDRFSAERTGGSVSTLTIQRTQQEDSAVYLCASSSSLEQYFGPGTRLTVT.

In its sample, this clonotype was seen many times. The J gene is TRBJ2-1, the V gene TRBV7-9, with D possibly being TRBD1 (6 bases). The V and J ends lost 1 base and 0 bases respectively, with 10 bases between them. This CDR3 is built from 16 residues. Germline values: CDR1 SEHNR, CDR2 FQNEAQ (reference sequence). CDR3 residues: CASSLVGASSYNEQFF. Here the CDR3 DNA reads TGTGCCAGCAGCTTAGTGGGGGCCAGCTCCTACAATGAGCAGTTCTTC.

This clonotype came up many times. J is TRBJ1-6 and V is TRBV5-1; D gene unclear. Germline V lookup: CDR1 SGHRS, CDR2 YFSETQ. The CDR3 consists of 13 residues. V was cut by 1 base and J by 6 bases, with 5 bases left in between. In nucleotides, the CDR3 is TGCGCCAGCAGCTTGTACAGTAATTCACCCCTCCACTTT. Translation: CASSLYSNSPLHF. The full variable domain, its missing parts supplied by reference TRBV5-1 and TRBJ1-6, is KAGVTQTPRYLIKTRGQQVTLSCSPISGHRSVSWYQQTPGQGLQFLFEYFSETQRNKGNFPGRFSGRQFSNSRSEMNVSTLELGDSALYLCASSLYSNSPLHFGNGTRLTVT.